This T cell receptor (beta chain) was recovered during a study of cytomegalovirus exposure and HLA in healthy donors (dated by TCRdb to 2017 to 2019). For context, the study as a whole: An earlier analysis of a few hundred of the donors reported 250 to 350 Gb of sequence data and 117 million unique TCR beta sequences obtained from about 170 million T cells. The study combined high-throughput TCR immunosequencing, statistical association of individual TCRs with disease status, and machine learning to predict cytomegalovirus infection status. All discovery cohort repertoires had been generated on a single sequencing platform. Both class I and class II loci were covered by HLA typing, at four-digit resolution. Among 300 to 500 genotyped donors of the cohort, an average of around 250,000 unique TCR beta nucleotide sequences was sequenced per donor, of which approximately 18% were non-productive. Rather than using new phenotypic data, the later analysis identified candidate immune exposures from TCR beta sequences and from how often those sequences occurred across donors. Four or five DR-DQ haplotypes were treated as single units for association and clustering because of strong linkage in the cohort. The study aimed to test whether cataloging public T cell receptors could reveal signatures of past pathogen exposure. The study used immunosequencing to profile the T cell repertoires of several hundred subjects and linked those repertoires to cytomegalovirus serostatus. An early release that covered roughly 600 HLA-typed donors contained approximately 300 gigabases of sequencing data and tens of millions of unique TCR sequences. A later analysis re-examined previously published TCR beta repertoires from over 500 donors and added high-resolution HLA genotyping to investigate patterns of TCR occurrence. Typing coverage varied by locus: roughly 620-640 donors for A, B, C, DRB1 and DQB1; more than 500 for DQA1; about 590 for DPA1; around 490 for DPB1. In an earlier analysis of around 540 of the donors, high-throughput TCR beta sequencing was used to judge whether each TCR beta V gene segment behaved as functional or pseudogenic. Besides the first cohort of approximately 670 subjects, a separate validation cohort made up of around 120 different subjects was used. Alongside the repertoire data, information on donor age, sex, ethnicity and CMV serostatus was compiled. In a later genetic analysis, genome-wide SNP genotypes for about 60% of the 666 donors were used, and that subset was treated as a discovery cohort. Of the roughly 410 genotyped donors, less than 85% were placed in the genetic ancestry cluster associated with self-reported Caucasian donors. Points the paper makes about the study in general: The authors suggested that the approach could potentially be extended to other disease states and immunological phenotypes. Three of the identified cytomegalovirus-associated TCR beta chains were confirmed in vitro to be specific for cytomegalovirus antigens. Some IMGT-functional V segments, including TRBV6-2 and TRBV6-3, could not be told apart with the 87-base-pair reads, so those segments were excluded. Specific HLA alleles were associated with over 15,000 TCR beta sequences at a false discovery rate of 0.05 in a later analysis. A later analysis found that most CMV-associated TCR beta chains appeared HLA-restricted, with HLA associations seemingly driven largely by CMV exposure. Roughly uniform sequencing depth across donors was assumed in presence/absence analyses, although this assumption may not hold. Across donors, most TCR sequences were observed very rarely, whereas some public TCRs were present in many individuals. Compared with equally common non-associated chains, HLA-associated TCR beta chains in a later analysis were more clonally expanded and had lower generation probabilities. A further reported finding was that TCR beta sequences accurately predicted the HLA-A and HLA-B alleles for most subjects in the first cohort. CMV serostatus was the only immune exposure information available for the cohort. Because HLA typing was unavailable for some donors at each locus, only the typed subset was used in association tests. A later analysis found that TCR association rates varied across HLA loci, with DRB1 alleles showing the most associated TCRs and HLA-C alleles the fewest. V-gene and J-gene trimming of TCR beta chains was associated with a missense DCLRE1C variant in a later genetic analysis, and the association was replicated in an independent cohort. The cohort was sequenced for TCR beta chains only, and without alpha or paired-chain data the features that could be detected were limited. In a later analysis, several top co-occurrence clusters were reported to appear linked to parvovirus B19, influenza, CMV and Epstein-Barr virus. Broadly in line with IMGT annotations, most TCR beta V segments showed up in productive rearrangements about 87% or about 30% of the time in an earlier analysis of around 600 of the donors. Cytomegalovirus status was reported to be diagnosed by the classifier with high specificity and sensitivity in both the original and validation cohorts. A cluster of highly shared sequence variants was judged likely to represent a technical artifact of the sequencing pipeline. In a later genetic analysis, fewer N-insertions in productive TCRs were reported among donors in an Asian-associated ancestry cluster than the roughly 700-donor mean. The study listed over 150 TCR beta chains as associated with cytomegalovirus. When HLA alleles, especially DR and DQ, strongly co-occurred, attributing TCR associations to individual alleles was difficult. Because counts were too low, roughly 18 rarely observed V segments, including chromosome 9 orphons, were left out of the earlier analysis of about 500 of the donors. Linkage disequilibrium might explain the correlated functional status among segregating V segments, but an unknown experimental factor could not be excluded.

The CDR3 holds 16 amino acids from the cysteine to the phenylalanine. The only DNA kept is the CDR3, 48 bases in frame from the first base. The germline V gene gives CDR1 as LGHNA and CDR2 as YSLEER. V was cut back by 0 bases and J by 0 bases, leaving a gap of 6 bases between them. Preparation of the library involved the immunoSEQ multiplex PCR assay. A mixture of 60 forward primers for TCR Vbeta segments and 13 reverse primers for TCR Jbeta segments was used in the multiplex PCR. The CDR3 region of rearranged TCR beta genes was amplified from genomic DNA by a multiplex PCR assay. On the Illumina HiSeq System, the amplified TCR beta libraries were sequenced as 87-base-pair reads. As for the original processing: In a later analysis, tens of millions of unique TCR beta chains were counted across the 650 to 700 repertoires, and approximately 9.9 million of these chains were shared by at least two donors. Raw reads were error-corrected and collapsed into unique sequences by a nearest-neighbor algorithm in which closely related sequences were merged to remove PCR and sequencing errors. Alignment of CDR3 sequences to IMGT reference sequences was used to assign V, D and J gene segments. Each retained sequence needed at least a six-nucleotide match to both a V gene segment and a J gene segment. A rearrangement was called productive if the CDR3 had no stop codons and remained in frame with V and J, and every other rearrangement was called non-productive. CDR3 was defined according to IMGT convention as the region running from the second conserved V-encoded cysteine to the conserved J-encoded phenylalanine. The earlier analysis of 550 to 650 of the donors excluded any sequence lacking an unambiguous match to a single V gene segment. An earlier analysis of fewer than 650 of the donors classified V segments as functional when productive rearrangements were above 56.7% and as segregating when the standard deviation between donors was above 5%. A statistical classification framework was built to diagnose cytomegalovirus status from the catalog of TCR beta chain sequences. In a later analysis, TCR nucleotide sequences were compared against IMGT/GENE-DB human TR gene sequences so that V and J genes could be assigned. A later analysis assigned CDR3 sequences and most-parsimonious VDJ recombination scenarios with the TCRdist pipeline. In a later analysis, each TCR beta chain was defined by its CDR3 amino acid sequence together with its V-gene family, and reads without a unique V-gene family were excluded. As a way to deal with suspected cross-contamination and a sequencing artifact, a later analysis dropped over 550 nucleotide sequences that were highly shared and had low generation probability. A later analysis calculated a clonal expansion index for each public chain from normalized within-repertoire ranks of inferred template counts. A later analysis computed generation probabilities with a VDJ recombination model fitted to out-of-frame rearrangements, and checked the results against IGoR. In a later analysis, TCR-TCR, TCR-HLA and TCR-CMV co-occurrence was scored with hypergeometric tests, and a repertoire-size bias correction was applied to TCR pairs. To estimate false discovery rates, a later analysis permuted the HLA or CMV assignments 20 times. In a later analysis, co-occurring TCRs were grouped using DBSCAN, and TCRdist sequence similarity was added for clustering within HLA-allele-positive subsets. Co-occurrence clustering excluded repertoires with fewer than 30,000 or more than 120,000 public chains, plus five with anomalous nucleotide sharing. TCRdb took this table from immuneACCESS and kept in-frame rearrangements with V and J called. Such tables lack part of the clones; where checked against another copy, unresolved V genes explain under half of the gap, and the rest is unexplained. D and trimming were read from the DNA, whereas the V and J calls and clone size are those reported in that table. A total of 200,000 or so clones appear in this sample, more than 65% of them only once. Clones ranked in the top ten supply about 6% of the sample.

The cohort consisted of hundreds of healthy bone marrow donors. At the time of sampling, all cohort members were nominally healthy, though unrecorded immune exposures were likely present. The donor was CMV seropositive and belonged to the group of 250 to 350 seropositive cohort members. A peripheral blood sample was provided by each donor, and peripheral blood mononuclear cells were used for TCR beta sequencing. Genomic DNA was extracted from the blood cell samples with the Qiagen DNeasy Blood Extraction Kit. Of note for this clone: No antigen is known for it. Per-base qualities were not stored, and no clone one base away is much larger.

The receptor's source is a woman in her 30s in good health and CMV-seropositive. Sequencing was carried out using PBMCs. The chain uses TRBV4-3 and TRBJ1-6; the D gene remains uncertain. Read as DNA, the sequence is TGCGCCAGCAGCCAAGATTGGAGCTCCTATAATTCACCCCTCCACTTT. It is translated as CASSQDWSSYNSPLHF.